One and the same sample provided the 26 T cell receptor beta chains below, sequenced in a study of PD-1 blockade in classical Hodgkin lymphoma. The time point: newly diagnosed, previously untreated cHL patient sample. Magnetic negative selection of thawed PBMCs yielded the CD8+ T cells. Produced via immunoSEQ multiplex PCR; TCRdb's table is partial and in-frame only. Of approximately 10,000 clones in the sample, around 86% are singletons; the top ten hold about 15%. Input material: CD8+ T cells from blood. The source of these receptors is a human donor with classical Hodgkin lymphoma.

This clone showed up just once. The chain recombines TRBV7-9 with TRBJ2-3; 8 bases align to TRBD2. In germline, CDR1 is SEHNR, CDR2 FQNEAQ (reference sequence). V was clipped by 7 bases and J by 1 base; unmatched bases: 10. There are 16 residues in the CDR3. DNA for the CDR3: TGTGCCAGCAAAACCGCGGGAGGCTACGGCACAGATACGCAGTATTTT. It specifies CASKTAGGYGTDTQYF.

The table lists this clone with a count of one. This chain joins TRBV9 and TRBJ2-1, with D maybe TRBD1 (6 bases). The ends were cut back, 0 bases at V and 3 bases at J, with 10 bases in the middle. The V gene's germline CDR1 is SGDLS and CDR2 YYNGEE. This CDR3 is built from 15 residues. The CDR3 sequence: CASSVGGRGYNEQFF. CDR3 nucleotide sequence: TGTGCCAGCAGCGTAGGCGGCAGGGGCTACAATGAGCAGTTCTTC.

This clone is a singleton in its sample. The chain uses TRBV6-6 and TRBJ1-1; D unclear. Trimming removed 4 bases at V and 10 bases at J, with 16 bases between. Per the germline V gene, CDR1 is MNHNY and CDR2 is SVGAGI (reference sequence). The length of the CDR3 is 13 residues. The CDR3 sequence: CASSFNLVGGAFF. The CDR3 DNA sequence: TGTGCCAGCAGTTTTAACTTGGTCGGTGGAGCTTTCTTT.

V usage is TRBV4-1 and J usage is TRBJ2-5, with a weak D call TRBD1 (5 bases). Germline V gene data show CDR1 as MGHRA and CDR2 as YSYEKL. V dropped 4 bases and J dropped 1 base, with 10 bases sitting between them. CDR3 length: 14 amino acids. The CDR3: CASSRQPFQETQYF. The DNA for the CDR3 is TGCGCCAGCAGCCGACAGCCGTTCCAAGAGACCCAGTACTTC.

The CDR3 DNA reads TGTGCCAGCAGTGAATTCCGGGACAGGGGGTTGGCTAATGAAAAACTGTTTTTT. This translates into CASSEFRDRGLANEKLFF. V usage is TRBV25-1 and J usage is TRBJ1-4; TRBD1 matches at 11 bases. The CDR3 is 18 amino acids. The germline gives CDR1 MGHDK, CDR2 SYGVNS. Trimming removed 1 base from V and 3 bases from J; junction bases left unmatched: 7.

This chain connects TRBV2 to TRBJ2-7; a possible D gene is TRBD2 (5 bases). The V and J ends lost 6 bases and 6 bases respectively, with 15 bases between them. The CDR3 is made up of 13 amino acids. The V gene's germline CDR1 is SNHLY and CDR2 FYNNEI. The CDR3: CASRRGLHGEQYF. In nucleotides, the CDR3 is TGTGCCAGCAGACGAGGACTCCACGGCGAGCAGTACTTC.

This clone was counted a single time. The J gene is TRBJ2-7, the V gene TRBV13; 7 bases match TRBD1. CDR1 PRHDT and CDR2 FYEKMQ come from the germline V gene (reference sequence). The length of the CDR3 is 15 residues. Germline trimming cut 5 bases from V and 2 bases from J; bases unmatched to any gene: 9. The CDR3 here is CASSHWDSKAYEQYF. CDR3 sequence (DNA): TGTGCCAGCAGCCATTGGGACAGCAAGGCCTACGAGCAGTACTTC. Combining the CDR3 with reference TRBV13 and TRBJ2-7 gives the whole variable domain AAGVIQSPRHLIKEKRETATLKCYPIPRHDTVYWYQQGPGQDPQFLISFYEKMQSDKGSIPDRFSAQQFSDYHSELNMSSLELGDSALYFCASSHWDSKAYEQYFGPGTRLTVT.

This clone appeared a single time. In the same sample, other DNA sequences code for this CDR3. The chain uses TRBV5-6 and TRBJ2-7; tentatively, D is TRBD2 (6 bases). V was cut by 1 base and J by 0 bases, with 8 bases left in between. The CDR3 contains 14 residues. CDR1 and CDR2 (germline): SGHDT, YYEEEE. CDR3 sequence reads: CASSLFGGSYEQYF. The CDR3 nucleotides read TGTGCCAGCAGCTTGTTCGGGGGCTCCTACGAGCAGTACTTC.

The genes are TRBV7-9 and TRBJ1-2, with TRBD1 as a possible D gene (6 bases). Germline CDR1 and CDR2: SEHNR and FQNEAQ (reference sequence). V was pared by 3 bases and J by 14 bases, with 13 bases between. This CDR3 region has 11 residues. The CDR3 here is CASSFPGAPTF. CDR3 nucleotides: TGTGCCAGCAGCTTCCCGGGGGCCCCTACCTTC.

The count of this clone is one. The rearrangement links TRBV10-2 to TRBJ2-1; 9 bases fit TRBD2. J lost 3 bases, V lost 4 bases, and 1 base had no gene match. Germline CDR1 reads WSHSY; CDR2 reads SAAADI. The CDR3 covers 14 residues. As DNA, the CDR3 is TGCGCCAGCAGTGGCGGGGGGGGCTACAATGAGCAGTTCTTC. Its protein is CASSGGGGYNEQFF.

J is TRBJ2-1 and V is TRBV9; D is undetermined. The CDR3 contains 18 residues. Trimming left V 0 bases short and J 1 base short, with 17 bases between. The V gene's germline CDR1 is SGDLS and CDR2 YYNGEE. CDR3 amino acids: CASSVATEYDASYNEQFF. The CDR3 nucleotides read TGTGCCAGCAGCGTAGCTACCGAGTATGATGCGTCCTACAATGAGCAGTTCTTC.

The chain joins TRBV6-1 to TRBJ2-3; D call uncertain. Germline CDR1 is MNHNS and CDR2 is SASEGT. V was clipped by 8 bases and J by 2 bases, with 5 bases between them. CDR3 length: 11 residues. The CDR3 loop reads CASDLTDTQYF. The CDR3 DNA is TGTGCCAGCGACCTCACAGATACGCAGTATTTT.

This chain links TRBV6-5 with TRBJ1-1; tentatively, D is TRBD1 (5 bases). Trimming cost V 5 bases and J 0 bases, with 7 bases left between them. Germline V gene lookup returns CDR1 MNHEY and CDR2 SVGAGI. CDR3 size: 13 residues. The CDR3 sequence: CASSGTLNTEAFF. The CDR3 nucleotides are TGTGCCAGCAGTGGGACCTTGAACACTGAAGCTTTCTTT.

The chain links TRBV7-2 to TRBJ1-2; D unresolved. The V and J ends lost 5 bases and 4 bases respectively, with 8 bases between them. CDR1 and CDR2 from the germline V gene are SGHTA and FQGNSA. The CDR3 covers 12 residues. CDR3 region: CASSPRIYGYTF. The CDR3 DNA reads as TGTGCCAGCAGCCCCCGTATCTATGGCTACACCTTC.

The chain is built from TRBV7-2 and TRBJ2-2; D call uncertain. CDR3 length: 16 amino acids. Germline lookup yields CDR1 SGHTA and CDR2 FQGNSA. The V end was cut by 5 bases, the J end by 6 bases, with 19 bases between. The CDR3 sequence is CASSPSQPTLSGELFF. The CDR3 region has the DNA TGTGCCAGCAGCCCAAGCCAACCCACTCTTTCCGGGGAGCTGTTTTTT. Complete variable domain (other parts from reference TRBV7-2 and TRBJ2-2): GAGVSQSPSNKVTEKGKDVELRCDPISGHTALYWYRQSLGQGLEFLIYFQGNSAPDKSGLPSDRFSAERTGGSVSTLTIQRTQQEDSAVYLCASSPSQPTLSGELFFGEGSRLTVL.

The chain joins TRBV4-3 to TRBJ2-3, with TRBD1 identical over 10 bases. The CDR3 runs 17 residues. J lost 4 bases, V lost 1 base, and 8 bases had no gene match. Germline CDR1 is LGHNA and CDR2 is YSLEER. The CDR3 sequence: CASSQAQGQGRSDTQYF. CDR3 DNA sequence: TGCGCCAGCAGCCAAGCCCAGGGACAGGGGAGATCAGATACGCAGTATTTT.

Here the CDR3 reads CASSLGQGVYF. As DNA, the CDR3 is TGTGCCAGCAGCTTGGGACAGGGGGTCTACTTC. This sequence joins TRBV7-9 and TRBJ2-7; 11 bases are shared with TRBD1. The J segment lost 13 bases and the V segment lost 3 bases, leaving 2 bases of the junction unmatched. In germline, CDR1 is SEHNR, CDR2 FQNEAQ (reference sequence). The CDR3 covers 11 residues.

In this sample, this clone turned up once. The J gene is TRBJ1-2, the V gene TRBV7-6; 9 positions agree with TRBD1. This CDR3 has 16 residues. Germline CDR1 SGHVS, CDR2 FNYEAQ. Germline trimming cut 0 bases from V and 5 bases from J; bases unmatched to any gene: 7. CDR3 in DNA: TGTGCCAGCAGCTTAGCTAGGGGGACAGGGTCTTATGGCTACACCTTC. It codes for CASSLARGTGSYGYTF.

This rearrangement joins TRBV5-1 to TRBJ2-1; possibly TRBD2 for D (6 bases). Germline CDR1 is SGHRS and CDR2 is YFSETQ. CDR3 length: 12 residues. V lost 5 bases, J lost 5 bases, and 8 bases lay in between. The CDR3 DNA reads TGCGCCAGCAGGGAGGGCAACAATGAGCAGTTCTTC. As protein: CASREGNNEQFF.

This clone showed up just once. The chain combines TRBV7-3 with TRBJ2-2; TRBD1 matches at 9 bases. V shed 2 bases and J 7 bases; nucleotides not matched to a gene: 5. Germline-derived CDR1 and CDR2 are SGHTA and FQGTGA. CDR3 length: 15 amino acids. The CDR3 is CASSLPGTGIGELFF. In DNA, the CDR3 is TGTGCCAGCAGCTTACCCGGGACAGGGATCGGGGAGCTGTTTTTT.

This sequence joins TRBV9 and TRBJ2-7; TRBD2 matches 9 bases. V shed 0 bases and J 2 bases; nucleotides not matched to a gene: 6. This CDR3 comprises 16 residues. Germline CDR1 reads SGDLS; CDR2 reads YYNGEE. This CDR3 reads CASSVDGGGGTYEQYF. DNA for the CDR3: TGTGCCAGCAGCGTAGATGGCGGGGGGGGGACCTACGAGCAGTACTTC.

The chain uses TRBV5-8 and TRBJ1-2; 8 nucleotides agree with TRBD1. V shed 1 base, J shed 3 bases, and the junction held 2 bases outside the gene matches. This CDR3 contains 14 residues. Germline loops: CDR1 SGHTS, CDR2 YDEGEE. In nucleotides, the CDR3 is TGTGCCAGCAGCTTGCAGGGGGCGGACTATGGCTACACCTTC. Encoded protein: CASSLQGADYGYTF.

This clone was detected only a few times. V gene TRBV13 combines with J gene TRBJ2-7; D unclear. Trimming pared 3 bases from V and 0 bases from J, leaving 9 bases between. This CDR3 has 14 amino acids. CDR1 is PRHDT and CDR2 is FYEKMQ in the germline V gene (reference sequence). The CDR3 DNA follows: TGTGCCAGCAGCTTTTTGGGGTACTCCTACGAGCAGTACTTC. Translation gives CASSFLGYSYEQYF.

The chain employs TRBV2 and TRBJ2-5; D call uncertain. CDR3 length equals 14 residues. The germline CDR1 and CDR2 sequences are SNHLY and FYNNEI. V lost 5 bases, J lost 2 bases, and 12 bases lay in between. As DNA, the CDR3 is TGTGCCAGCAGTCCAAGCCGAGGACAAGAGACCCAGTACTTC. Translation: CASSPSRGQETQYF.

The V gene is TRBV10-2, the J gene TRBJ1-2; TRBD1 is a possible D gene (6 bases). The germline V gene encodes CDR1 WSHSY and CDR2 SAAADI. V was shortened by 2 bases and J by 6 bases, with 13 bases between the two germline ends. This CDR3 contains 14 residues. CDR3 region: CASSEGQRGHGYTF. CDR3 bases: TGCGCCAGCAGTGAGGGACAGAGAGGGCATGGCTACACCTTC.

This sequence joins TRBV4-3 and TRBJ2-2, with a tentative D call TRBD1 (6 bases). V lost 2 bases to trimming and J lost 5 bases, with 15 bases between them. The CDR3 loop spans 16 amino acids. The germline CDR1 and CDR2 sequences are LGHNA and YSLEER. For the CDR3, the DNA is TGCGCCAGCAGCCAAACTCTTTCAGGGGAAACCGGGGAGCTGTTTTTT. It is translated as CASSQTLSGETGELFF.